The sequence of this TCR beta chain was determined in a study of blood T cell repertoires in COVID-19. About the study: Samples came from the United States, Italy and Spain, spanning acute and convalescent COVID-19. PBMCs, B-cell-depleted T cells, or T cells provided the cDNA or gDNA that made up the material.

Germline-derived CDR1 and CDR2 are SGHTA and FQGNSA. CDR3 length: 16 amino acids. J gave up 5 bases and V 5 bases, and 8 bases lay outside the gene matches. This table comes from immunoSEQ multiplex PCR, and its TCRdb copy is limited to in-frame clones, with some not included. The table shows some 200,000 clones, with around 80% occurring only once. The source is a woman in her sixties or seventies with acute or convalescent COVID-19. Sequencing used peripheral blood. The V and J genes are TRBV7-2 and TRBJ2-3, with TRBD2 identical over 12 bases. The CDR3 loop reads CASSRGLAGSLDTQYF. The CDR3, as DNA: TGTGCCAGCAGCCGGGGACTAGCGGGTTCCCTAGATACGCAGTATTTT.